This T cell receptor beta chain was sequenced during a study of beta chain features in type 1 diabetes. Per the germline V gene, CDR1 is SGHTA and CDR2 is FQGNSA. The CDR3 consists of 15 residues. V lost 5 bases to trimming and J lost 2 bases; unmatched junction nucleotides: 5. A word on this clone: Its matching antigen is unknown.

Expressed TCRB transcripts were sequenced after all isolated RNA was converted to cDNA. The protocol was immunoSEQ multiplex PCR, while the TCRdb copy is restricted to in-frame clones and leaves out a portion. The table records about 410,000 clones, around 14% of them present only once. Study conclusions and caveats: The study found moderately but significantly shorter TCRB CDR3s in all four CD4+ subsets of Type 1 diabetes patients.

Sequencing was carried out using naive CD4+ T cells from blood. This rearrangement joins TRBV7-2 to TRBJ2-1; 8 bases are shared with TRBD1. The TCR originated in a man aged 25-45 years in good health. CDR3 loop: CASSGGQGPYNEQFF. CDR3 nucleotide sequence: TGTGCCAGCAGCGGCGGACAGGGACCCTACAATGAGCAGTTCTTC.